The 17 T cell receptor beta chains below come from one sample, sequenced in a study of human T cells and chemical hapten exposure. The study extracted total RNA from unfractionated whole blood. In TCRdb, the 5' RACE reads were re-called with MiXCR into one record per CDR3 protein. The sample consists of 65,000 to 90,000 distinct CDR3 sequences, about a sixth of them appearing once. The receptors derive from a female donor in good health.

CDR3 in DNA: TGTGCCAGCAGCTTAAGCGGGGGGGCCTCCAATGAGCAGTTCTTC. Translation: CASSLSGGASNEQFF. J is TRBJ2-1 and V is TRBV11-2; TRBD2 matches at 10 bases. This CDR3 region has 15 residues. Germline-derived CDR1 and CDR2 are SGHAT and FQNNGV. Trimming at V came to 2 bases and at J to 6 bases, leaving 4 bases not matched to a gene.

Only a few counts were recorded for this clonotype. V and J are TRBV7-6 and TRBJ1-2; D gene unclear. The CDR3 contains 15 residues. Germline loops: CDR1 SGHVS, CDR2 FNYEAQ. V shed 2 bases and J shed 6 bases, with 16 bases lying between them. The CDR3 DNA sequence: TGTGCCAGCAGCTTATCATCTGCCTTACAGCATGGCTACACCTTC. It yields the protein CASSLSSALQHGYTF.

This chain joins TRBV12-3 or TRBV12-4 and TRBJ1-2; D is uncertain. The CDR3 has 12 amino acids. Between the trimmed V and J ends, which lost 4 bases and 4 bases, there was a span of 7 bases. The CDR3 DNA reads as TGTGCCAGCAGTTCCCATATCTATGGCTACACCTTC. Translating it yields CASSSHIYGYTF.

The rearrangement joins TRBV7-8 to TRBJ1-2; no definite D call. The CDR3 totals 15 residues. V was trimmed by 4 bases and J by 0 bases, leaving 12 bases between them. Germline loops: CDR1 SGHVS, CDR2 FQNEAQ. The CDR3 region is CASSSRVTSNYGYTF. The CDR3 DNA reads TGTGCCAGCAGCTCGAGGGTAACCTCTAACTATGGCTACACCTTC.

The V call is TRBV4-2, the J call TRBJ2-7; 10 nucleotides agree with TRBD2. This CDR3 comprises 16 residues. Germline CDR1 is LGHNA and CDR2 is YNFKEQ. Trimming at V came to 6 bases and at J to 1 base, leaving 9 bases not matched to a gene. CDR3 DNA sequence: TGTGCCAGCAGGGGGACCGGGACTAGCGCTTCCTACGAGCAGTACTTC. Residues: CASRGTGTSASYEQYF.

The chain carries TRBV7-2 and TRBJ1-3; D is unresolved. The V and J ends lost 4 bases and 2 bases respectively, with 6 bases between them. This CDR3 has 13 residues. Germline CDR1 is SGHTA and CDR2 is FQGNSA. The CDR3 reads CASSSSPGNTIYF. The CDR3 nucleotides are TGTGCCAGCAGCTCAAGCCCTGGAAACACCATATATTTT. The complete variable domain, with remaining parts taken from reference TRBV7-2 and TRBJ1-3, reads GAGVSQSPSNKVTEKGKDVELRCDPISGHTALYWYRQSLGQGLEFLIYFQGNSAPDKSGLPSDRFSAERTGGSVSTLTIQRTQQEDSAVYLCASSSSPGNTIYFGEGSWLTVV.

This clonotype was seen a handful of times. This chain joins TRBV15 and TRBJ2-7; perhaps TRBD2 as D (5 bases). Trimming cost V 0 bases and J 6 bases, with 15 bases left between them. Germline loops: CDR1 LNHNV, CDR2 YYDKDF (reference sequence). This CDR3 region has 15 residues. CDR3 residues: CATSRDQGLAAEQYF. CDR3 DNA sequence: TGTGCCACCAGCAGAGACCAAGGGCTAGCTGCCGAGCAGTACTTC.

The CDR3 sequence is CSARDLRGGYGYTF. In nucleotides, the CDR3 is TGCAGTGCTAGAGATCTCAGGGGCGGCTATGGCTACACCTTC. The V gene is TRBV20-1, the J gene TRBJ1-2; a weak D match, TRBD1 (6 bases). This CDR3 spans 14 amino acids. Germline CDR1 reads DFQATT; CDR2 reads SNEGSKA (reference sequence). Trimming took off 0 bases at V and 4 bases at J, with 12 bases between the two ends.

This chain joins TRBV3-1 and TRBJ2-2, with D perhaps TRBD1 (6 bases). The CDR3 length is 14 residues. The germline gives CDR1 LGHDT, CDR2 YNNKEL (reference sequence). Trimming stripped 4 bases from V and 8 bases from J, with 14 bases between. CDR3 region: CASSPIIRGGELFF. Here the CDR3 DNA reads TGTGCCAGCAGCCCGATTATCAGGGGTGGGGAGCTGTTTTTT.

The CDR3 is CSARMSFGDSYEQYF. The DNA of the CDR3 is TGCAGTGCTAGGATGTCCTTCGGGGACTCCTACGAGCAGTACTTC. This chain uses TRBV20-1 with TRBJ2-7; perhaps TRBD2 as D (5 bases). V lost 3 bases to trimming and J lost 0 bases, with 15 bases between them. CDR1 is DFQATT, CDR2 SNEGSKA, per germline (reference sequence). The CDR3 covers 15 residues.

This clonotype has a handful of counts. V is TRBV29-1 and J is TRBJ1-1; D not certain. V was clipped by 4 bases and J by 5 bases, with 8 bases between them. Germline CDR1 and CDR2: SQVTM and ANQGSEA. CDR3 size: 11 residues. In nucleotides, the CDR3 is TGCAGCGTTGCCCTAAGGACTGAAGCTTTCTTT. It specifies CSVALRTEAFF.

The chain combines TRBV6-5 with TRBJ2-3, with D perhaps assigned TRBD1 or TRBD2 (7 bases each). CDR1 and CDR2 from the germline V gene are MNHEY and SVGAGI. Trimming shortened V by 1 base and J by 6 bases, and 20 bases separated the two germline ends. The CDR3 is made up of 17 amino acids. DNA of the CDR3: TGTGCCAGCAGTTACTTTCCAGGGGGGGAGAAAGGTGATACGCAGTATTTT. Translating it yields CASSYFPGGEKGDTQYF.

In nucleotides, the CDR3 is TGTGCCAGCAGTGAAGGTCCCCAGGTGAACAATCAGCCCCAGCATTTT. It is translated as CASSEGPQVNNQPQHF. The rearrangement uses TRBV6-1 and TRBJ1-5; D is unclear. In germline, CDR1 is MNHNS, CDR2 SASEGT. V shed 1 base and J shed 3 bases, with 13 bases lying between them. The CDR3 is 16 residues long.

This clonotype has only a few counts. Here the CDR3 reads CASSSRTGLREQPQHF. Written as DNA, the CDR3 is TGTGCCAGCAGTTCCAGGACAGGGCTTAGAGAACAGCCCCAGCATTTT. V usage is TRBV6-2 or TRBV6-3 and J usage is TRBJ1-5; the match to TRBD1 covers 8 bases. V lost 4 bases to trimming and J lost 7 bases; unmatched junction nucleotides: 12. Germline V gene sequence: CDR1 MNHEY, CDR2 SVGEGT. The CDR3 length is 16 residues.

This clonotype came up many times. This chain uses TRBV6-2 or TRBV6-3 with TRBJ2-1; 8 bases are shared with TRBD2. CDR1 is MNHEY, CDR2 SVGEGT, per germline. This CDR3 contains 14 residues. Trimming removed 0 bases from V and 6 bases from J; junction bases left unmatched: 1. This CDR3 reads CASSYSAGGNEQFF. The CDR3 DNA reads TGTGCCAGCAGTTACTCGGCGGGGGGCAATGAGCAGTTCTTC.

This clonotype was observed many times. The J gene is TRBJ2-2, the V gene TRBV20-1; 7 bases line up with TRBD1. Germline CDR1 is DFQATT and CDR2 is SNEGSKA (reference sequence). Trimming removed 0 bases from V and 4 bases from J; junction bases left unmatched: 8. The CDR3 is made up of 16 amino acids. The CDR3 region is CSARDVLGGGTGELFF. The CDR3 region has the DNA TGCAGTGCTAGAGATGTCCTAGGGGGCGGCACCGGGGAGCTGTTTTTT.

The rearrangement links TRBV12-3 or TRBV12-4 to TRBJ1-1; TRBD1 matches at 7 bases. V shed 6 bases and J 3 bases; nucleotides not matched to a gene: 16. The CDR3 sequence is 17 residues long. DNA for the CDR3: TGTGCCAGCAGCCGTACAGGGGCTTCGCCCGGGTACACTGAAGCTTTCTTT. This codes for CASSRTGASPGYTEAFF.